The 2 T cell receptor beta chains listed next were all sequenced from one sample in a study of Graves' ophthalmopathy and Graves' hyperthyroidism (dated by TCRdb to the late 2010s). TCRdb shows the sequencer as Illumina HiSeq 2000. TCR beta CDR3 regions were amplified from RNA transcripts for repertoire sequencing. HTBI primers and the Qiagen OneStep RT-PCR kit were used in a first-round RT-PCR, which was followed by a second-round multiplex PCR, size selection and purification. TCRdb trimmed the raw reads at Q25, called clones with MiXCR and kept productive beta chains. Each CDR3 protein gets just one entry, which takes the most common genes and DNA from the rows behind it. The sample table holds about 740,000 distinct CDR3 sequences, of which about 44% were seen once. Roughly 45% of the sample comes from the top ten. Sequencing was carried out using peripheral blood. All receptors derive from an adult man with Graves' ophthalmopathy.

Ten or more counts support this clonotype. This chain joins TRBV2 and TRBJ1-5; the D gene is possibly TRBD1 (5 bases). V gave up 7 bases and J gave up 4 bases, with 17 bases separating them. The length of the CDR3 is 15 residues. Germline V gives CDR1 SNHLY, CDR2 FYNNEI. CDR3 in amino acids: CASMSSGLRNQPQHF. CDR3 nucleotides: TGTGCCAGCATGTCTTCAGGGTTGAGGAATCAGCCCCAGCATTTT.

This clonotype was seen many times. The chain has TRBV19 and TRBJ1-1, with D tentatively TRBD1 (5 bases). The CDR3 spans 14 residues. Germline values: CDR1 LNHDA, CDR2 SQIVND (reference sequence). Trimming removed 3 bases from V and 0 bases from J, with 8 bases in between. DNA of the CDR3: TGTGCCAGTAGTATCGCAGGGATGAACACTGAAGCTTTCTTT. Translation gives CASSIAGMNTEAFF.